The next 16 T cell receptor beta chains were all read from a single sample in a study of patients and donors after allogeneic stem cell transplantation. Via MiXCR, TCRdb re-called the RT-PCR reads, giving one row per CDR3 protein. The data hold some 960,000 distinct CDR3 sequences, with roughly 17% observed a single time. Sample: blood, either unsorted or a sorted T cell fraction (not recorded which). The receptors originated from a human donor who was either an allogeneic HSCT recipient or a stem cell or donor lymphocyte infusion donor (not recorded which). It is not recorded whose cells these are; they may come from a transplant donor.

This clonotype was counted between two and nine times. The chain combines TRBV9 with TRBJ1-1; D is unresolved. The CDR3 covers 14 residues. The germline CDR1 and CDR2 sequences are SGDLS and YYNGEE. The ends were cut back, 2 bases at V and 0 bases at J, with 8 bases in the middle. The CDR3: CASSVQLMNTEAFF. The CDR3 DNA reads TGTGCCAGCAGCGTCCAGCTAATGAACACTGAAGCTTTCTTT.

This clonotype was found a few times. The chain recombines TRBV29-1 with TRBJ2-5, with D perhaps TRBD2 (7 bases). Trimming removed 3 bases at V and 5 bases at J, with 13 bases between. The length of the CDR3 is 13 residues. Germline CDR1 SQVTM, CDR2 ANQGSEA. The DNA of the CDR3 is TGCAGCGTTGAGGGAGGGGGGTTGGAGACCCAGTACTTC. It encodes CSVEGGGLETQYF.

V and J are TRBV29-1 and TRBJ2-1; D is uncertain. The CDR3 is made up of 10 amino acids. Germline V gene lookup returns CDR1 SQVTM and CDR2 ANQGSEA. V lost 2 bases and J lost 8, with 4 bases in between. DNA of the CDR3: TGCAGCGTTGAAAGGGATGAGCAGTTCTTC. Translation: CSVERDEQFF.

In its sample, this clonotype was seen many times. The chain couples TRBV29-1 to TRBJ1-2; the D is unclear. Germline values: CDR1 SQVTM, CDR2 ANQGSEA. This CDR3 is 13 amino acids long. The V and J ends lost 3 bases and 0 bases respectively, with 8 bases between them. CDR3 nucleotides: TGCAGCGTTGACGGCAGTTCTAACTATGGCTACACCTTC. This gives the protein CSVDGSSNYGYTF.

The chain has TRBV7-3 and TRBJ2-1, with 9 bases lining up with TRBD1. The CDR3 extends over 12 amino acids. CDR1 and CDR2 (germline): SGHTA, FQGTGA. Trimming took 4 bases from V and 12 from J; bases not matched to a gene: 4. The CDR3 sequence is CASSSDRGRQFF. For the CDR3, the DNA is TGTGCCAGCAGCTCGGACAGGGGACGGCAGTTCTTC.

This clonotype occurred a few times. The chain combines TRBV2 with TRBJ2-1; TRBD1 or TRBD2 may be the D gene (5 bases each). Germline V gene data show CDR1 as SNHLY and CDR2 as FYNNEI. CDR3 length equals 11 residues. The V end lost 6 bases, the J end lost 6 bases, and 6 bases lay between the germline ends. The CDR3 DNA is TGTGCCAGCAGGGGGGTCAATGAGCAGTTCTTC. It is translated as CASRGVNEQFF.

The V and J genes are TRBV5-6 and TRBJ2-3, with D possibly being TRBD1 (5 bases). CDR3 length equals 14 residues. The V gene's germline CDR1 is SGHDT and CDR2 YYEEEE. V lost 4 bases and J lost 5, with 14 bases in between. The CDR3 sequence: CASSPGARIDTQYF. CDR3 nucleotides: TGTGCCAGCAGCCCTGGGGCCCGGATAGATACGCAGTATTTT.

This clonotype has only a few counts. The CDR3, as DNA: TGTGCCAGCAGCACCCCGGACCTTACCGGGGAGCTGTTTTTT. It is translated as CASSTPDLTGELFF. The rearrangement uses TRBV6-1 and TRBJ2-2; no clear D gene. The V gene lost 6 bases and the J gene lost 5 bases, with 13 bases spanning the gap. Per the germline V gene, CDR1 is MNHNS and CDR2 is SASEGT. CDR3 length: 14 amino acids.

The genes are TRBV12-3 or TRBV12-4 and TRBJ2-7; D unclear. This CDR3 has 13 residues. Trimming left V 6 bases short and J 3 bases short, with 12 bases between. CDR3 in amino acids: CASRRTELYEQYF. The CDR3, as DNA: TGTGCCAGCAGGAGGACGGAACTCTACGAGCAGTACTTC.

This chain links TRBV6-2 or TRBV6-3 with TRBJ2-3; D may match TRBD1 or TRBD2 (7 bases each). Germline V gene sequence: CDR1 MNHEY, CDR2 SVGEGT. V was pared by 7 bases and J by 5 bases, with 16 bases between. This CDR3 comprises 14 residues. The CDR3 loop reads CASNAGGAEDTQYF. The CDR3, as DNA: TGTGCCAGCAACGCAGGGGGGGCAGAAGATACGCAGTATTTT.

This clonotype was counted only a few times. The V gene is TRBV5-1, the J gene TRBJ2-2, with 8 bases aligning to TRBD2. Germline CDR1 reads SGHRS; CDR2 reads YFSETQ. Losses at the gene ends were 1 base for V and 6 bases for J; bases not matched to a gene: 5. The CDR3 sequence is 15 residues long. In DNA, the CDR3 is TGCGCCAGCAGCTTGCCGGGGGGGCCGTCCGGGGAGCTGTTTTTT. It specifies CASSLPGGPSGELFF.

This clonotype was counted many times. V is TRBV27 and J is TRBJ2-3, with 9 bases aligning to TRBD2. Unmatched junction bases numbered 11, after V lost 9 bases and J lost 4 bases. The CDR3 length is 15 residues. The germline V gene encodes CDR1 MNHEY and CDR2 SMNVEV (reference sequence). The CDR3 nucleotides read TGTGCCAGTTCTAGCGGGATAACCTATTCAGATACGCAGTATTTT. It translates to CASSSGITYSDTQYF.

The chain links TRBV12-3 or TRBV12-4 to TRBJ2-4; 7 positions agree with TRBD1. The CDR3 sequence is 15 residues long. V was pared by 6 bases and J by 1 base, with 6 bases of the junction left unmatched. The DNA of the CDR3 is TGTGCCAGCAGGATCACAGGGGAGGCCAAAAACATTCAGTACTTC. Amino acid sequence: CASRITGEAKNIQYF.

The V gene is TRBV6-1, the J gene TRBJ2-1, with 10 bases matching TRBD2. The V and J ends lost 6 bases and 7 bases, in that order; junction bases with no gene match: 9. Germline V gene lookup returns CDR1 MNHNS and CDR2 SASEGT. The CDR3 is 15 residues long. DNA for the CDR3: TGTGCCAGCAGACGCCAAAGAGCGGGAGGGAATGAGCAGTTCTTC. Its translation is CASRRQRAGGNEQFF.

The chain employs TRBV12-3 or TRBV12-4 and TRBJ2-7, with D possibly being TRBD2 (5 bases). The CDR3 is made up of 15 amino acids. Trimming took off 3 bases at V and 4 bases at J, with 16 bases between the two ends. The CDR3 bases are TGTGCCAGCAGTTTCCCGTCCTTGGGGAGTTACGAGCAGTACTTC. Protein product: CASSFPSLGSYEQYF.

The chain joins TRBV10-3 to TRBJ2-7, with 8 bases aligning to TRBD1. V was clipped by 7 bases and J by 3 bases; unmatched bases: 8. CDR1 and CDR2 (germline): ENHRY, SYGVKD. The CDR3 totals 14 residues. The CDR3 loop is CAINSDRANYEQYF. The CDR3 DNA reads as TGTGCCATCAATTCGGACAGGGCAAACTACGAGCAGTACTTC.